This TCR beta chain was recovered during a study of radiotherapy plus CTLA-4 blockade in lung cancer. Germline CDR1 reads KGHSH; CDR2 reads LQKENI. V was clipped by 4 bases and J by 5 bases; unmatched bases: 5. The CDR3 contains 15 residues. The repertoire was sequenced with immunoSEQ multiplex PCR; TCRdb's copy has only in-frame clones and lacks some. The sample lists tens of thousands of clones, approximately 86% occurring once. The material sequenced was peripheral blood, taken from a patient treated with radiotherapy plus ipilimumab. This receptor was obtained from a human donor with non-small cell lung cancer who had a partial response to radiotherapy plus ipilimumab. This chain uses TRBV18 with TRBJ2-1, with TRBD2 identical over 10 bases. The chain's CDR3 is CASSLTSGINNEQFF. Here the CDR3 DNA reads TGTGCCAGCTCACTAACTAGCGGGATCAACAATGAGCAGTTCTTC.